This T cell receptor (beta chain) was identified in a study of blood T cell repertoires in COVID-19. For the study at large: Acute and convalescent COVID-19 specimens originated in the United States, Italy and Spain. T cells, B-cell-depleted T cells, or PBMCs provided the cDNA or gDNA that served as material.

The authors' processing: Estimated nucleated cell counts came from reference gene primer amplification. The method was immunoSEQ multiplex PCR; TCRdb's version includes in-frame clones alone and lacks a portion of them. V and J calls and clone size are those listed in that table; D and trimming were worked out from the DNA. Counted here are 53,000 or so clones, 90% occurring once; the ten biggest clones make up 5.5% to 8%. Per the germline V gene, CDR1 is SEHNR and CDR2 is FQNEAQ (reference sequence). This CDR3 has 15 amino acids. V gave up 4 bases and J gave up 1 base; unmatched junction bases: 2. Sequenced material: peripheral blood. The V and J genes are TRBV7-9 and TRBJ2-5; 11 bases agree with TRBD2. The clonotype comes from a man aged 40-49 years with acute or convalescent COVID-19. CDR3 DNA sequence: TGTGCCAGCAGCTGGGGGACTAGCGGCCAAGAGACCCAGTACTTC. Residues: CASSWGTSGQETQYF.